These T cell receptor beta chains were read from a single sample in a study of identical twins. TCRdb ran MiXCR on the 5' RACE reads and lists one entry per CDR3 protein. The sample consists of fewer than 650,000 distinct CDR3 sequences, approximately 9.6% of them appearing once. The data also belong to a second study, concerning yellow fever vaccine responses in identical twins.

Sequenced: PBMCs. The receptor source for this set is a woman between 18 and 29 years old in good health. Both conserved end residues are part of each CDR3. A D gene is named only where the DNA matches it firmly. Clone size is not always given. Where it is, it says once, few, many or a class for expanded clones.

J: TRBJ1-5; size: -; D: -; V: TRBV7-8; CDR3: CASSQTELSNQPQHF; DNA: TGTGCCAGCAGCCAAACAGAGCTAAGCAATCAGCCCCAGCATTTT
J: TRBJ1-5; size: many; D: -; V: TRBV7-9; CDR3: CASSSNKFPPQHF; DNA: TGTGCCAGCAGCAGTAACAAGTTCCCGCCCCAGCATTTT
J: TRBJ2-1; size: many; D: -; V: TRBV2; CDR3: CASGDGTYNEQFF; DNA: TGTGCCAGCGGGGACGGGACATACAATGAGCAGTTCTTC
J: TRBJ1-4; size: -; D: -; V: TRBV27; CDR3: CASSFAGSNEKLFF; DNA: TGTGCCAGCAGTTTCGCTGGGAGTAATGAAAAACTGTTTTTT
J: TRBJ2-5; size: many; D: TRBD2; V: TRBV20-1; CDR3: CSARRLAGAETQYF; DNA: TGCAGTGCTAGGAGGCTAGCGGGAGCAGAGACCCAGTACTTC
J: TRBJ1-2; size: many; D: -; V: TRBV12-3/TRBV12-4; CDR3: CASSLRDYGYTF; DNA: TGTGCCAGCAGTTTACGGGACTATGGCTACACCTTC
J: TRBJ2-4; size: -; D: TRBD1; V: TRBV4-1; CDR3: CASSQGAQGAKNIQYF; DNA: TGCGCCAGCAGCCAAGGGGCCCAGGGGGCGAAAAACATTCAGTACTTC
J: TRBJ1-1; size: many; D: -; V: TRBV20-1; CDR3: CSARGRGNTEAFF; DNA: TGCAGTGCTAGGGGAAGGGGGAACACTGAAGCTTTCTTT
J: TRBJ2-3; size: -; D: TRBD2; V: TRBV27; CDR3: CASSLSGLGSDTQYF; DNA: TGTGCCAGCAGTTTGTCTGGACTAGGGTCAGATACGCAGTATTTT
J: TRBJ2-1; size: -; D: -; V: TRBV28; CDR3: CASIPLVSASYNEQFF; DNA: TGTGCCAGCATTCCCCTCGTCAGCGCTTCCTACAATGAGCAGTTCTTC
J: TRBJ1-4; size: -; D: TRBD1; V: TRBV24-1; CDR3: CATSDTGTGDEKLFF; DNA: TGTGCCACCAGTGACACCGGGACAGGGGATGAAAAACTGTTTTTT
J: TRBJ2-1; size: -; D: -; V: TRBV5-1; CDR3: CASSFRAAGEYNEQFF; DNA: TGCGCCAGCAGCTTCCGGGCCGCAGGCGAGTACAATGAGCAGTTCTTC
J: TRBJ2-7; size: many; D: -; V: TRBV5-1; CDR3: CASSPMGGHDYYEQYF; DNA: TGCGCCAGCAGCCCAATGGGGGGACACGACTACTACGAGCAGTACTTC
J: TRBJ2-1; size: many; D: TRBD2; V: TRBV10-3; CDR3: CAALAGENYNEQFF; DNA: TGTGCCGCACTAGCGGGGGAAAATTACAATGAGCAGTTCTTC
J: TRBJ2-7; size: many; D: -; V: TRBV20-1; CDR3: CSAEDTLVMYEQYF; DNA: TGCAGTGCGGAGGACACCTTAGTGATGTACGAGCAGTACTTC
J: TRBJ2-1; size: -; D: TRBD2; V: TRBV15; CDR3: CATSNEGLAGSPSYNEQFF; DNA: TGTGCCACCAGCAACGAAGGACTAGCGGGATCCCCCTCCTACAATGAGCAGTTCTTC
J: TRBJ2-7; size: few; D: TRBD2; V: TRBV6-1; CDR3: CASSPLADTYEQYF; DNA: TGTGCCAGCAGCCCGCTAGCGGACACCTACGAGCAGTACTTC
J: TRBJ2-1; size: many; D: TRBD1; V: TRBV20-1; CDR3: CSARDLTGLYEQFF; DNA: TGCAGTGCTAGAGATTTGACAGGGTTATACGAGCAGTTCTTC
J: TRBJ2-7; size: -; D: -; V: TRBV7-2; CDR3: CASSLARDGTYEQYF; DNA: TGTGCCAGCAGCTTAGCCCGGGACGGAACCTACGAGCAGTACTTC
J: TRBJ1-1; size: few; D: -; V: TRBV10-3; CDR3: CAIGDYRENTEAFF; DNA: TGTGCCATCGGAGACTACAGGGAGAACACTGAAGCTTTCTTT
J: TRBJ2-3; size: many; D: -; V: TRBV20-1; CDR3: CSAPRAGKRADTQYF; DNA: TGCAGTGCCCCCAGGGCAGGAAAGCGGGCAGATACGCAGTATTTT
J: TRBJ2-3; size: -; D: -; V: TRBV10-3; CDR3: CAISDWPGAGDTQYF; DNA: TGTGCCATCAGTGATTGGCCTGGGGCAGGAGATACGCAGTATTTT
J: TRBJ1-1; size: -; D: TRBD1; V: TRBV12-3/TRBV12-4; CDR3: CASSLDAWTGATEAFF; DNA: TGTGCCAGCAGTTTAGATGCGTGGACAGGGGCCACTGAAGCTTTCTTT
J: TRBJ2-5; size: -; D: -; V: TRBV5-6; CDR3: CASSLNYQETQYF; DNA: TGTGCCAGCAGCTTGAACTACCAAGAGACCCAGTACTTC
J: TRBJ2-3; size: -; D: TRBD1; V: TRBV9; CDR3: CASSTGVFEADTQYF; DNA: TGTGCCAGCAGCACAGGGGTTTTTGAGGCAGATACGCAGTATTTT
J: TRBJ1-4; size: -; D: -; V: TRBV28; CDR3: CASSRTVAEKLFF; DNA: TGTGCCAGCAGTCGGACAGTCGCTGAAAAACTGTTTTTT
J: TRBJ2-3; size: -; D: -; V: TRBV4-3; CDR3: CASSQFSGAYTDTQYF; DNA: TGCGCCAGCAGCCAATTTAGCGGAGCATACACAGATACGCAGTATTTT
J: TRBJ2-2; size: -; D: TRBD2; V: TRBV9; CDR3: CASSIRTSGGPTGELFF; DNA: TGTGCCAGCAGCATAAGGACTAGCGGGGGGCCTACCGGGGAGCTGTTTTTT
J: TRBJ2-1; size: few; D: -; V: TRBV6-2/TRBV6-3; CDR3: CASSLDRGRGGGNEQFF; DNA: TGTGCCAGCAGTCTCGACAGGGGGCGCGGGGGGGGCAATGAGCAGTTCTTC
J: TRBJ2-1; size: -; D: TRBD2; V: TRBV28; CDR3: CASSSHPTSGSKWEQFF; DNA: TGTGCCAGCAGTTCCCACCCGACTAGCGGGAGTAAGTGGGAGCAGTTCTTC
J: TRBJ2-2; size: -; D: -; V: TRBV19; CDR3: CASSILHGSGELFF; DNA: TGTGCCAGTAGTATCCTGCACGGGTCCGGGGAGCTGTTTTTT
J: TRBJ2-3; size: few; D: TRBD2; V: TRBV14; CDR3: CASSQDPRLAGTTDTQYF; DNA: TGTGCCAGCAGCCAAGATCCCCGACTAGCGGGGACCACAGATACGCAGTATTTT
J: TRBJ2-5; size: -; D: -; V: TRBV12-3/TRBV12-4; CDR3: CASSFFVQETQYF; DNA: TGTGCCAGCAGTTTCTTCGTCCAAGAGACCCAGTACTTC
J: TRBJ2-3; size: few; D: -; V: TRBV28; CDR3: CASQQTTSTDTQYF; DNA: TGTGCCAGCCAGCAGACCACAAGCACAGATACGCAGTATTTT
J: TRBJ2-2; size: -; D: -; V: TRBV6-5; CDR3: CATILDGTGELFF; DNA: TGTGCCACCATTCTCGATGGGACCGGGGAGCTGTTTTTT
J: TRBJ2-4; size: -; D: TRBD1; V: TRBV19; CDR3: CASSIPWTGIAKNIQYF; DNA: TGTGCCAGTAGTATACCCTGGACAGGGATAGCCAAAAACATTCAGTACTTC
J: TRBJ2-1; size: -; D: -; V: TRBV21-1; CDR3: CASNFFKAGVTNEQFF; DNA: TGTGCCAGCAATTTCTTCAAAGCGGGAGTCACCAATGAGCAGTTCTTC
J: TRBJ2-6; size: many; D: -; V: TRBV29-1; CDR3: CSVRSSGANVLTF; DNA: TGCAGCGTTCGCAGCTCTGGGGCCAACGTCCTGACTTTC
J: TRBJ2-5; size: few; D: TRBD2; V: TRBV6-5; CDR3: CASSYLLAAQETQYF; DNA: TGTGCCAGCAGTTACCTGCTAGCGGCCCAAGAGACCCAGTACTTC
J: TRBJ2-7; size: -; D: -; V: TRBV20-1; CDR3: CSAMGTHSYEQYF; DNA: TGCAGTGCAATGGGGACGCACTCCTACGAGCAGTACTTC
J: TRBJ2-1; size: few; D: TRBD2; V: TRBV20-1; CDR3: CSARGTLAGSSYNEQFF; DNA: TGCAGTGCTAGAGGAACGCTAGCGGGGAGCTCCTACAATGAGCAGTTCTTC